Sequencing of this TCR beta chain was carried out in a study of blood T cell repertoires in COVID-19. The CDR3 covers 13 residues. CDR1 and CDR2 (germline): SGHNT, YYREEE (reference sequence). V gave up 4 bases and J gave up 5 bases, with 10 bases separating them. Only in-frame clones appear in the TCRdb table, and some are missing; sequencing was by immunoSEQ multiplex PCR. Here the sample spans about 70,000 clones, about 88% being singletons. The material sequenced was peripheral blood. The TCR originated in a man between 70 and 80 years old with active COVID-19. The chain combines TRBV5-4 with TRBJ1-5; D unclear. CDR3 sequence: CASSPGRDQPQHF. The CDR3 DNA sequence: TGTGCCAGCAGCCCGGGTCGGGATCAGCCCCAGCATTTT.